This T cell receptor (beta chain) was profiled in a study of control samples from healthy donors and cancer patients. Assay: immunoSEQ multiplex PCR; the TCRdb copy retains only in-frame clones and omits some. The table shows around 130,000 clones, with just under 90% occurring only once. CDR1 LGHNA and CDR2 YNFKEQ come from the germline V gene. The CDR3 has 15 residues. V lost 5 bases to trimming and J lost 2 bases; unmatched junction nucleotides: 7. This rearrangement joins TRBV4-2 to TRBJ1-1; 8 nucleotides match TRBD1. The clonotype originates from a man aged 50 to 60 with head and neck cancer. Sequencing was done on a sample of PBMCs. In nucleotides, the CDR3 is TGTGCCAGCAGCACATCGGGACAGGCAAACACTGAAGCTTTCTTT. It encodes CASSTSGQANTEAFF.